The 30 T cell receptor beta chains presented below share a single source sample, sequenced in a study of Graves' ophthalmopathy and Graves' hyperthyroidism. The study amplified TCR beta CDR3 regions using RNA transcripts. First-round RT-PCR employed HTBI primers, with a second-round multiplex PCR after it. TCRdb reanalysed the multiplex PCR reads using MiXCR and keeps one entry per CDR3 protein. The table shows 200,000 to 250,000 distinct CDR3 sequences, with 25% to 35% occurring only once. Sequencing used peripheral blood. These receptor sequences come from a man aged 45-60 years with Graves' ophthalmopathy.

This clonotype was picked up many times. V usage is TRBV20-1 and J usage is TRBJ1-2; the D gene is possibly TRBD1 (5 bases). Germline V CDR1 and CDR2: DFQATT, SNEGSKA (reference sequence). This CDR3 has 15 amino acids. With 1 base removed from V and 6 bases from J, the gap between germline ends came to 18 bases. The CDR3 sequence is CSARGSPPGADGYTF. CDR3 coding DNA: TGCAGTGCTAGAGGGAGTCCCCCCGGGGCGGATGGCTACACCTTC.

This clonotype came up many times. V and J are TRBV29-1 and TRBJ1-1; D possibly corresponds to TRBD1 (5 bases). The germline V gene has CDR1 SQVTM and CDR2 ANQGSEA. The CDR3 contains 13 residues. Trimming removed 7 bases from V and 2 bases from J, with 14 bases in between. The CDR3, as DNA: TGCAGCGGGCAGGGAACTGTTAACACTGAAGCTTTCTTT. It translates to CSGQGTVNTEAFF.

This clonotype was counted at least ten times. The J gene is TRBJ2-2, the V gene TRBV20-1, with 9 bases matching TRBD2. V shed 6 bases, J shed 6 bases, and the junction held 8 bases outside the gene matches. The germline CDR1 and CDR2 sequences are DFQATT and SNEGSKA (reference sequence). This CDR3 is built from 14 residues. CDR3 coding DNA: TGCAGTGCCTCGGGACTAGCCGTCGCCGGGGAGCTGTTTTTT. Amino acid sequence: CSASGLAVAGELFF.

The sample holds many counts of this clonotype. CDR3 nucleotides: TGTGCCATCAGGGACAGAGGGCAAGAGACCCAGTACTTC. It is translated as CAIRDRGQETQYF. J is TRBJ2-5 and V is TRBV10-3, with D perhaps matching TRBD1 (6 bases). Germline CDR1 and CDR2: ENHRY and SYGVKD. The CDR3 length is 13 residues. Trimming removed 6 bases from V and 2 bases from J, with 10 bases in between.

The chain employs TRBV6-1 and TRBJ2-7, with unresolved D. This CDR3 is 13 amino acids long. In germline, CDR1 is MNHNS, CDR2 SASEGT. Trimming took off 7 bases at V and 0 bases at J, with 10 bases between the two ends. CDR3 nucleotide sequence: TGTGCCAGCACACTCGATTTCTCCTACGAGCAGTACTTC. This sequence encodes CASTLDFSYEQYF.

Ten or more counts support this clonotype. The V gene is TRBV20-1, the J gene TRBJ2-7; tentatively, D is TRBD2 (5 bases). The CDR3 is made up of 14 amino acids. V lost 3 bases, J lost 3 bases, and 15 bases lay in between. CDR1 and CDR2 from the germline V gene are DFQATT and SNEGSKA (reference sequence). The CDR3 here is CSARFPSSYYEQYF. CDR3 nucleotides: TGCAGTGCTAGGTTTCCTAGCTCTTACTACGAGCAGTACTTC.

This clonotype was seen at least ten times. The CDR3: CAINPRGSGPPETQYF. DNA of the CDR3: TGTGCCATCAACCCGAGGGGGAGCGGCCCTCCCGAGACCCAGTACTTC. The rearrangement links TRBV10-3 to TRBJ2-5, with D possibly matching TRBD1 (6 bases). The V end was cut by 7 bases, the J end by 5 bases, with 23 bases between. The CDR3 consists of 16 residues. Germline loops: CDR1 ENHRY, CDR2 SYGVKD.

In DNA, the CDR3 is TGTGCCAGCAGTGAAGGGGGCGCGTTAACTGAAGCTTTCTTT. As protein: CASSEGGALTEAFF. The rearrangement uses TRBV6-1 and TRBJ1-1; D might be TRBD1 (5 bases). The CDR3 sequence is 14 residues long. Germline V gene sequence: CDR1 MNHNS, CDR2 SASEGT. V was trimmed by 1 base and J by 5 bases, leaving 11 bases between them.

The V gene is TRBV19, the J gene TRBJ1-6; unclear D gene. The CDR3 consists of 11 residues. CDR1 is LNHDA, CDR2 SQIVND, per germline (reference sequence). With 5 bases removed from V and 14 bases from J, the gap between germline ends came to 10 bases. CDR3 DNA: TGTGCCAGTAGTTCCCACATTACCCTCCACTTT. It yields the protein CASSSHITLHF.

The CDR3 coding sequence is TGTGCCAGTAGTCGGGGACAGGGTCGTTTCGGGGAGCTGTTTTTT. This encodes CASSRGQGRFGELFF. This chain links TRBV19 with TRBJ2-2; TRBD1 matches 9 bases. This CDR3 contains 15 residues. The trim removed 5 bases at V and 7 bases at J, leaving 8 bases unmatched. The germline CDR1 and CDR2 sequences are LNHDA and SQIVND (reference sequence).

This clonotype was counted at least ten times. The genes are TRBV14 and TRBJ1-2; D not resolved. Germline V CDR1 and CDR2: SGHDN, FVKESK. Trimming left V 0 bases short and J 8 bases short, with 13 bases between. CDR3 length equals 14 residues. The CDR3: CASSQDIRGSGYTF. In DNA, the CDR3 is TGTGCCAGCAGCCAAGATATCCGGGGAAGCGGCTACACCTTC.

At least ten counts were recorded for this clonotype. The chain uses TRBV6-1 and TRBJ2-7; 10 bases align to TRBD2. The germline gives CDR1 MNHNS, CDR2 SASEGT. V lost 2 bases and J lost 6; bases outside the gene matches: 4. This CDR3 spans 14 amino acids. DNA for the CDR3: TGTGCCAGCAGTGAACTAGCGGGAGAGTTCGAGCAGTACTTC. Its protein is CASSELAGEFEQYF.

This clonotype showed up many times. The chain employs TRBV7-8 and TRBJ2-5, with TRBD2 matching 10 bases. The CDR3 has 14 residues. The trim removed 5 bases at V and 5 bases at J, leaving 5 bases unmatched. Germline lookup yields CDR1 SGHVS and CDR2 FQNEAQ. Written as DNA, the CDR3 is TGTGCCAGCAGCCCTAGCGGGGGTGGGGAGACCCAGTACTTC. It specifies CASSPSGGGETQYF. The full variable domain, its missing parts supplied by reference TRBV7-8 and TRBJ2-5, is GAGVSQSPRYKVAKRGQDVALRCDPISGHVSLFWYQQALGQGPEFLTYFQNEAQLDKSGLPSDRFFAERPEGSVSTLKIQRTQQEDSAVYLCASSPSGGGETQYFGPGTRLLVL.

CDR3 loop: CASRTIGQGNTEAFF. The CDR3 nucleotides read TGTGCCAGCAGAACAATCGGACAGGGGAACACTGAAGCTTTCTTT. This sequence joins TRBV6-1 and TRBJ1-1, with 8 bases identical to TRBD1. Germline lookup yields CDR1 MNHNS and CDR2 SASEGT. The CDR3 length is 15 residues. V shed 6 bases, J shed 1 base, and the junction held 7 bases outside the gene matches.

The V gene is TRBV5-1, the J gene TRBJ2-7; TRBD1 matches at 8 bases. This CDR3 is built from 14 residues. Germline lookup yields CDR1 SGHRS and CDR2 YFSETQ. J was trimmed by 4 bases and V by 4 bases; bases with no gene match: 7. The CDR3 spells CASSKGTGAYEQYF. Written as DNA, the CDR3 is TGCGCCAGCAGCAAGGGGACAGGTGCTTACGAGCAGTACTTC.

This sequence joins TRBV6-5 and TRBJ2-7; D gene ambiguous. V lost 0 bases and J 7 bases, leaving 13 bases between the germline ends. Germline V gene data show CDR1 as MNHEY and CDR2 as SVGAGI. CDR3 size: 14 residues. CDR3 bases: TGTGCCAGCAGTTACTCCGGATTCTACTATGAGCAGTACTTC. Protein product: CASSYSGFYYEQYF.

This clonotype was seen at least ten times. J is TRBJ2-5 and V is TRBV4-3; no firm D call. Germline CDR1 reads LGHNA; CDR2 reads YSLEER. The CDR3 spans 14 residues. Trimming removed 0 bases from V and 7 bases from J, with 12 bases in between. The CDR3 DNA reads TGCGCCAGCAGCCAAGAAAGCCCCACGGGGACCCAGTACTTC. This encodes CASSQESPTGTQYF.

This clonotype was counted ten times or more. The V and J genes are TRBV20-1 and TRBJ1-1; maybe TRBD1 (6 bases). Germline assignment: CDR1 DFQATT and CDR2 SNEGSKA (reference sequence). The CDR3 extends over 12 amino acids. V lost 4 bases and J lost 7, with 13 bases in between. The CDR3 DNA follows: TGCAGTGCTAAAGGCAGGGGTATTGAAGCTTTCTTT. Translated, it gives CSAKGRGIEAFF.

This clonotype showed up many times. The gene calls are TRBV9 and TRBJ2-7, with a tentative D call TRBD1 (5 bases). The CDR3 is 15 residues long. Trimming left V 3 bases short and J 4 bases short, with 17 bases between. From germline, CDR1 is SGDLS and CDR2 YYNGEE. CDR3 protein: CASSAYDRTFYEQYF. The CDR3 DNA reads as TGTGCCAGCAGCGCCTACGACAGAACTTTTTACGAGCAGTACTTC.

The J gene is TRBJ2-5, the V gene TRBV20-1; 13 bases are shared with TRBD2. Germline V gene sequence: CDR1 DFQATT, CDR2 SNEGSKA (reference sequence). The V and J ends lost 5 bases and 4 bases, in that order; junction bases with no gene match: 7. The CDR3 runs 15 residues. The CDR3, as DNA: TGCAGTGCTTCTCGGACTAGCGGGAGTCGAGAGACCCAGTACTTC. This gives the protein CSASRTSGSRETQYF.

This clonotype was seen repeatedly, ten times or more. The chain combines TRBV3-1 with TRBJ1-1; D ambiguous. The ends were cut back, 4 bases at V and 1 base at J, with 13 bases in the middle. There are 15 residues in the CDR3. Germline V gene lookup returns CDR1 LGHDT and CDR2 YNNKEL (reference sequence). The CDR3 coding sequence is TGTGCCAGCAGCCGATCCGGACGGGGGAACACTGAAGCTTTCTTT. This gives the protein CASSRSGRGNTEAFF.

There are many counts of this clonotype. The rearrangement links TRBV4-1 to TRBJ2-7; D is perhaps TRBD1 (6 bases). V was cut by 0 bases and J by 3 bases, with 12 bases left in between. CDR1 is MGHRA and CDR2 is YSYEKL in the germline V gene. The CDR3 consists of 15 residues. This chain's CDR3 is CASSQDPDSFYEQYF. DNA of the CDR3: TGCGCCAGCAGCCAAGATCCGGACAGTTTCTACGAGCAGTACTTC.

Ten or more counts support this clonotype. The rearrangement uses TRBV29-1 and TRBJ1-2; tentative D call: TRBD1 (6 bases). V shed 6 bases and J shed 14 bases, with 16 bases lying between them. The germline gives CDR1 SQVTM, CDR2 ANQGSEA. The length of the CDR3 is 10 residues. The DNA of the CDR3 is TGCAGCGTCCTAGACAGGCCTTCAACCTTC. This gives the protein CSVLDRPSTF.

This clonotype was recorded at least ten times. Without the conserved terminal phenylalanine or tryptophan, this CDR3 likely stems from a read error. CDR3 protein: CASRTLTGQETQYI. As DNA, the CDR3 is TGCGCCAGCAGGACGTTGACAGGACAAGAGACCCAGTACATC. The chain uses TRBV10-2 and TRBJ2-5, with D maybe TRBD1 (6 bases). The CDR3 spans 14 residues. V shed 6 bases and J shed 2 bases, with 13 bases lying between them. Germline values: CDR1 WSHSY, CDR2 SAAADI.

This chain joins TRBV28 and TRBJ1-1; D remains ambiguous. Trimming took off 7 bases at V and 1 base at J, with 7 bases between the two ends. The CDR3 runs 12 residues. CDR1 is MDHEN, CDR2 SYDVKM, per germline. CDR3 region: CASKEENTEAFF. CDR3 nucleotide sequence: TGTGCCAGCAAAGAAGAGAACACTGAAGCTTTCTTT.

This clonotype showed up many times. The chain couples TRBV6-1 to TRBJ1-5; D not resolved. Germline CDR1 reads MNHNS; CDR2 reads SASEGT. Trimming removed 3 bases from V and 1 base from J, with 4 bases in between. This CDR3 has 13 amino acids. The CDR3: CASSEVSNQPQHF. The CDR3 nucleotides are TGTGCCAGCAGTGAGGTGAGCAATCAGCCCCAGCATTTT.

At least ten counts were recorded for this clonotype. The rearrangement uses TRBV29-1 and TRBJ2-5; 8 bases are shared with TRBD2. CDR3 size: 14 residues. The junction had 7 bases not matched to a gene; V was cut back by 5 bases and J by 2 bases. In germline, CDR1 is SQVTM, CDR2 ANQGSEA. In DNA form, the CDR3 reads TGCAGCGTTAAGGGGTCTAGCGGGCAAGAGACCCAGTACTTC. Its protein product is CSVKGSSGQETQYF.

This clonotype was counted at least ten times. The chain joins TRBV7-8 to TRBJ1-2; D not resolved. The CDR3 spans 14 residues. The V gene's germline CDR1 is SGHVS and CDR2 FQNEAQ. Trimming cost V 1 base and J 2 bases, with 8 bases left between them. The CDR3: CASSLGSNNYGYTF. CDR3 sequence (DNA): TGTGCCAGCAGCTTAGGCAGCAACAACTATGGCTACACCTTC.

Many counts were recorded for this clonotype. The chain is built from TRBV3-1 and TRBJ1-1; tentatively, D is TRBD1 (5 bases). Germline assignment: CDR1 LGHDT and CDR2 YNNKEL (reference sequence). Trimming cost V 5 bases and J 2 bases, with 12 bases left between them. This CDR3 contains 14 residues. In DNA, the CDR3 is TGTGCCAGCAGCGCCCGGGACCGCAACACTGAAGCTTTCTTT. This translates into CASSARDRNTEAFF.

The chain combines TRBV6-2 or TRBV6-3 with TRBJ1-2; the match to TRBD1 covers 7 bases. J was trimmed by 1 base and V by 4 bases; bases with no gene match: 6. The CDR3 is 15 residues long. Germline values: CDR1 MNHEY, CDR2 SVGEGT. CDR3 sequence (DNA): TGTGCCAGCAGTTCCCCACAGGGGAGTAACTATGGCTACACCTTC. Protein: CASSSPQGSNYGYTF.